Following are 5 T cell receptor beta chains from one sample sequenced in a study of T cells after yellow fever vaccination. Each CDR3 protein gets one entry after TCRdb re-called the 5' RACE reads with MiXCR. The data show about 630,000 distinct CDR3 sequences, with roughly 12% seen just once and 14% to 15% held by the top ten. Here the sequenced sample was PBMCs, taken on the day of the yellow fever booster vaccination. Every receptor here comes from a man aged 25-40 years who received the YFV17D yellow fever vaccine.

This clonotype was counted a few times. The J gene is TRBJ1-4, the V gene TRBV6-5, with D possibly being TRBD1 (5 bases). V lost 2 bases and J 8 bases, leaving 18 bases between the germline ends. CDR1 is MNHEY and CDR2 is SVGAGI in the germline V gene. The CDR3 loop spans 16 amino acids. This chain's CDR3 is CASSYTGQGGREKLFF. For the CDR3, the DNA is TGTGCCAGCAGTTACACAGGACAAGGAGGGCGGGAAAAACTGTTTTTT.

This clonotype was seen ten or more times. This chain links TRBV10-3 with TRBJ2-3, with TRBD1 matching over 9 bases. After removal of 6 bases from V and 0 bases from J, the junction contained 7 bases not matched to a gene. CDR1 and CDR2 (germline): ENHRY, SYGVKD. The CDR3 spans 16 residues. This CDR3 reads CAISNTGTGSTDTQYF. Here the CDR3 DNA reads TGTGCCATCAGCAATACCGGGACAGGGAGCACAGATACGCAGTATTTT.

V usage is TRBV12-5 and J usage is TRBJ2-5, with D hard to call. Germline CDR1 is LGHNT and CDR2 is FRNRAP. V gave up 6 bases and J gave up 5 bases, with 10 bases separating them. The length of the CDR3 is 12 residues. The CDR3: CASGVGLETQYF. The CDR3 DNA is TGTGCTAGTGGGGTCGGCCTGGAGACCCAGTACTTC.

In its sample, this clonotype was seen many times. The CDR3 loop reads CSADGGDTQYF. CDR3 coding DNA: TGCAGTGCTGATGGGGGGGATACGCAGTATTTT. V and J are TRBV20-1 and TRBJ2-3; TRBD2 is a possible D gene (6 bases). This CDR3 contains 11 residues. V lost 5 bases, J lost 6 bases, and 9 bases lay in between. The germline gives CDR1 DFQATT, CDR2 SNEGSKA (reference sequence).

This clonotype was counted a few times. This chain joins TRBV29-1 and TRBJ1-1; D gene unclear. Trimming took 5 bases from V and 1 from J, leaving 11 bases between them. Germline CDR1 SQVTM, CDR2 ANQGSEA. This CDR3 region has 13 residues. The CDR3: CSVLVGKNTEAFF. CDR3 bases: TGCAGCGTTTTAGTTGGGAAGAACACTGAAGCTTTCTTT.